What follows is one T cell receptor beta chain and its context. Its antigen remains unidentified. TCRdb's copy holds only in-frame clones and misses some; the assay was immunoSEQ multiplex PCR. The sample contains approximately 49,000 clones, approximately 84% of which appear only once. The sample originates from a study of OX40 agonist ivuxolimab in advanced cancers. Turning to the study itself: Partial responses occurred in Three dose-escalation patients, one with hepatocellular carcinoma and two with cutaneous melanoma. Whole-study results and caveats: It was also the case that some nonresponders had low normalized T-cell clonal expansion. The authors did not determine the antigen specificity of the expanded peripheral T cells.

Exclusion applied to patients with autoimmune disease history or systemic immunosuppression. The CDR3 is 15 residues long. CDR1 is KGHSH and CDR2 is LQKENI in the germline V gene. The ends were cut back, 0 bases at V and 5 bases at J, with 12 bases in the middle. The sample consisted of CD4+ or CD8+ T cells sorted from blood, taken in a trial of the OX40 agonist ivuxolimab. J is TRBJ2-3 and V is TRBV18; maybe TRBD2 (6 bases). The TCR originated in an adult with an advanced solid tumor such as melanoma, head and neck, liver or kidney cancer. As DNA, the CDR3 is TGTGCCAGCTCACCACCGGGCGGGATGGAAGATACGCAGTATTTT. Protein sequence: CASSPPGGMEDTQYF.